This record covers a single T cell receptor beta chain. Its specificity is not known. This CDR3 is 14 amino acids long. V was clipped by 4 bases and J by 7 bases; unmatched bases: 8. Germline V gene data show CDR1 as SGHTA and CDR2 as FQGNSA. This entry belongs to a study of cytomegalovirus exposure and HLA in healthy donors. The study, taken as a whole, reports: After further analysis at a later stage, 16,951 TCR beta sequences were associated with HLA alleles at 0.05 false discovery rate. The Asian-associated ancestry cluster reportedly had fewer N-insertions than the approximately 670-donor mean in a later analysis.

PCR used 60 Vbeta primers and 13 Jbeta primers. Method: immunoSEQ multiplex PCR; TCRdb's copy keeps in-frame clones and lacks some. Found here are around 150,000 clones, around three quarters of them singletons; the top ten hold approximately 2%. This rearrangement joins TRBV7-2 to TRBJ2-7; TRBD2 matches 9 bases. The source is a man in his forties or fifties in good health and CMV-seronegative. Sequenced input: PBMCs. CDR3 DNA: TGTGCCAGCAGCTGGGGACTAGCATATGAAGAGCAGTACTTC. Amino acid sequence: CASSWGLAYEEQYF.